This entry is about one T cell receptor (beta chain). Its specificity is unknown. Both 60 Vbeta primers and 13 Jbeta primers went into the PCR. Repertoires were generated with immunoSEQ multiplex PCR, while TCRdb's copy carries only in-frame clones and drops some. The data contain around 91,000 clones, around nine tenths of them seen just once; the ten biggest clones take up roughly 9%. There are 12 residues in the CDR3. Germline CDR1 SNHLY, CDR2 FYNNEI. V gave up 6 bases and J gave up 5 bases; unmatched junction bases: 4. The sample is drawn from a study of cytomegalovirus exposure and HLA in healthy donors. Study-wide results and caveats: Later on, a genetic analysis was performed. It linked a missense variant in DCLRE1C with V- and J-gene trimming of TCR beta. Researchers reported that a few CMV-associated chains were confirmed in vitro as CMV antigen-specific.

The chain is built from TRBV2 and TRBJ2-7, with 7 bases identical to TRBD1. This receptor was identified in a man aged 25 to 40 in good health and CMV-seropositive. The sample comprised PBMCs. CDR3: CASRTGIHEQYF. CDR3 coding DNA: TGTGCCAGCAGGACAGGGATCCACGAGCAGTACTTC.